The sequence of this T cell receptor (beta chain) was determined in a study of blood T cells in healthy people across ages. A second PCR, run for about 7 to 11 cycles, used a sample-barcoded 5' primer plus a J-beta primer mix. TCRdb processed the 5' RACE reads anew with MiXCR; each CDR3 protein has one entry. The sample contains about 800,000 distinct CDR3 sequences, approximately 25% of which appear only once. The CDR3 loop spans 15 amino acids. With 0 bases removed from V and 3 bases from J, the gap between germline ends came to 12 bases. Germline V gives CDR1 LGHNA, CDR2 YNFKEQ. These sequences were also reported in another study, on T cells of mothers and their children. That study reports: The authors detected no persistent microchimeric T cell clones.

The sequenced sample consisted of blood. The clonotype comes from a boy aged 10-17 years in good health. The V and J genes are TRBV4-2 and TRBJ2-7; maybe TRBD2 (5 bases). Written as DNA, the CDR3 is TGTGCCAGCAGCCAAGATCCCAGGACTGACTACGAGCAGTACTTC. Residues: CASSQDPRTDYEQYF.